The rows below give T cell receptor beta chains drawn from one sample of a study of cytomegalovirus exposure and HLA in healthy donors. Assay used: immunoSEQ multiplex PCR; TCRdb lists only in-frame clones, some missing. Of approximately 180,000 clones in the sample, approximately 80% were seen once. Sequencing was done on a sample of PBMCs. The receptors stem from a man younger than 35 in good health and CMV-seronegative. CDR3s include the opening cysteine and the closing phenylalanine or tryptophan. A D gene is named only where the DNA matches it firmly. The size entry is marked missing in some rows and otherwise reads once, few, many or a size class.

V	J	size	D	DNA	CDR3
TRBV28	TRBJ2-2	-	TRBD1	TGTGCCAGCAGTTTATTACCCCGGGACAGGAACACCGGGGAGCTGTTTTTT	CASSLLPRDRNTGELFF
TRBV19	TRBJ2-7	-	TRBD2	TGTGCCAGTAGTACCGATAGCGGGAGAAGCCACGAGCAGTACTTC	CASSTDSGRSHEQYF
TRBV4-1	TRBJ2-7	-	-	TGCGCCAGCAGCCAAGATCACAGGGCCGTCTACGAGCAGTACTTC	CASSQDHRAVYEQYF
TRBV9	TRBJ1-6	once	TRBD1	TGTGCCAGCGGAGGGACAGGGGTTACTCGTAATTCACCCCTCCACTTT	CASGGTGVTRNSPLHF
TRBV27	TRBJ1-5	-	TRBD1	TGTGCCAGCAGACCGGGGGACAGAGCAAATAGCAATCAGCCCCAGCATTTT	CASRPGDRANSNQPQHF
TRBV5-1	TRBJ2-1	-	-	TGCGCCAGCAGCTTGGATAACAGGGCTTTCTCCTACAATGAGCAGTTCTTC	CASSLDNRAFSYNEQFF
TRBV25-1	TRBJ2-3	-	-	TGTGCCAGCAGCGACTCGTTAAGCACAGATACGCAGTATTTT	CASSDSLSTDTQYF
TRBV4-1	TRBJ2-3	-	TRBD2	TGCGCCAGCAGCCATCCCGGGACTAGCTATCCAGATACGCAGTATTTT	CASSHPGTSYPDTQYF
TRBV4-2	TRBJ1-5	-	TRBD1	TGTGCCAGCAGCCCCACAGGGGCTAATGGAAATCAGCCCCAGCATTTT	CASSPTGANGNQPQHF
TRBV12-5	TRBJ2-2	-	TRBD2	TGTGCTAGTGGTGCGACACTAGCGGGGGGGAACACCGGGGAGCTGTTTTTT	CASGATLAGGNTGELFF
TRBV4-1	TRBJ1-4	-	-	TGCGCCAGCAGCCAAGATACCCACTCAACTAATGAAAAACTGTTTTTT	CASSQDTHSTNEKLFF
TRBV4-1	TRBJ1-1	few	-	TGCGCCAGCAGCCATGACACGAACACTGAAGCTTTCTTT	CASSHDTNTEAFF
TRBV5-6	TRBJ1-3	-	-	TGTGCCAGCAGCTTGGGGCCCAGGGCCACCTCTGGAAACACCATATATTTT	CASSLGPRATSGNTIYF
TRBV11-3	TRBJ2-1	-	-	TGTGCCAGCAGGAAAGCACGGGGGTGGGCCACCTACAATGAGCAGTTCTTC	CASRKARGWATYNEQFF
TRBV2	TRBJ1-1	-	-	TGTGCCAGCAGAGTCGGGACACCGGTCTGGGCTTTCTTT	CASRVGTPVWAFF
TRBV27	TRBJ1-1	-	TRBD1	TGTGCCAGCAAAGACAGGGGGAGCACATCGGGGACTGAAGCTTTCTTT	CASKDRGSTSGTEAFF
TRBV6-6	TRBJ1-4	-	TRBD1	TGTGCCAGCAGTAGCCCGACAGGGGGCGGTGAAAAACTGTTTTTT	CASSSPTGGGEKLFF
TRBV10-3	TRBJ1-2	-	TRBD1	TGTGCCATCAGTGACCGATTGGGGACAGGGCCGGGGAGTGGCTACACCTTC	CAISDRLGTGPGSGYTF
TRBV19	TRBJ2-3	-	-	TGTGCCAGTAGTCCCTCGGGACTCCTCACAGATACGCAGTATTTT	CASSPSGLLTDTQYF
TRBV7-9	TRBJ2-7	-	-	TGTGCCAGCAGCTCTCGGGTCTTTAAGGCGGGCGAGCAGTACTTC	CASSSRVFKAGEQYF
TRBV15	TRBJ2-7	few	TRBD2	TGTGCCACCAGCAGGGCCCGGGCGGGAGTCCGTCGTGAGCAGTACTTC	CATSRARAGVRREQYF
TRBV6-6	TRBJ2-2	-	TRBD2	TGTGCCAGCAGTTGGGAGGGCGGGGAGCTGTTTTTT	CASSWEGGELFF
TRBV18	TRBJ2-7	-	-	TGTGCCAGCTCACCACTGGAGGGGGCGGAGTACGAGCAGTACTTC	CASSPLEGAEYEQYF
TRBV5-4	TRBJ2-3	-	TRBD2	TGTGCCAGCAGCCCGGCCCCTCTAGCGGGGGAAGATACGCAGTATTTT	CASSPAPLAGEDTQYF
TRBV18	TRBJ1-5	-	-	TGTGCCAGCTCACCCGAACAGGGCCATAGGAAGCCCCAGCATTTT	CASSPEQGHRKPQHF
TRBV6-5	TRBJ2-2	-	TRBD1	TGTGCCAGCAGTTACCAAGGACAGGGGGCCACCGGGGAGCTGTTTTTT	CASSYQGQGATGELFF
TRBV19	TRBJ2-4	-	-	TGTGCCAGTAGTCACCGGGGGGCCCAAAACATTCAGTACTTC	CASSHRGAQNIQYF
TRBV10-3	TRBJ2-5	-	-	TGTGCCATCAGGGCAACAGAGCAACAAGAGACCCAGTACTTC	CAIRATEQQETQYF
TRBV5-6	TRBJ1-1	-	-	TGTGCCAGCAGGCACAGGGTGGGCTTGATGAACACTGAAGCTTTCTTT	CASRHRVGLMNTEAFF
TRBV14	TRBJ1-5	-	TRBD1	TGTGCCAGCAGCCAAGATGGGTATTATGGACAGGGGAATCTAAAGTTGAGTCAGCCCCAGCATTTT	CASSQDGYYGQGNLKLSQPQHF
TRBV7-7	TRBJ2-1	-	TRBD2	TGTGCTAGCAGCCCGGGACTAGCGGGAAGTCATGAGCAGTTCTTC	CASSPGLAGSHEQFF
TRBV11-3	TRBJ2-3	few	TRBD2	TGTGCCAGCAGCTTAGCGACGCTGGGAGGGAGTGGTGCGGCAGATACGCAGTATTTT	CASSLATLGGSGAADTQYF
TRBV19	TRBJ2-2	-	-	TGTGCCAGTAGTATAGAGGGCAGGTCCCCCGGGGAGCTGTTTTTT	CASSIEGRSPGELFF
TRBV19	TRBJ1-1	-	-	TGTGCCAGTAGTATTCGGGGGTCTGAAGCTTTCTTT	CASSIRGSEAFF
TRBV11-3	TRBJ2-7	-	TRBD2	TGTGCCAGCAGCTCAAGGACGGCGGGGGCCTACGAGCAGTACTTC	CASSSRTAGAYEQYF
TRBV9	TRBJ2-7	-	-	TGTGCCAGCAGCGCAGGACTCGACTCCTACGAGCAGTACTTC	CASSAGLDSYEQYF
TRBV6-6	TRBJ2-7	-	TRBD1	TGCGCCAGCAGTTACGGGACAGTTGCCTACGAGCAGTCCTTC	CASSYGTVAYEQSF
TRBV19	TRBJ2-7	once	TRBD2	TGTGCCAGTAGTATAGTGGGTGGTGAGGTAGCGGGAGCGGAGCAGTACTTC	CASSIVGGEVAGAEQYF
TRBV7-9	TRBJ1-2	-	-	TGTGCCAGCAGCTCCCAGGGCGGGATCGGTGGCTACACCTTC	CASSSQGGIGGYTF
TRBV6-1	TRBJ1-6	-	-	TGTGCCAGCAGTGAAGCCCCATTGAGCTCCTATAATTCACCCCTCCACTTT	CASSEAPLSSYNSPLHF
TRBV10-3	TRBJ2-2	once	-	TGTGCCACCGGGGGGCGGGAGTTAACCGGGGAGCTGTTCTTT	CATGGRELTGELFF
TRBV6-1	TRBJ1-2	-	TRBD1	TGTGCCAGCAGTGAGGGACAGGACTATGGCTACACCTTC	CASSEGQDYGYTF
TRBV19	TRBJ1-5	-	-	TGTGCCAGTAGTGAGGTCTTAAGTCAGCCCCAGCATTTT	CASSEVLSQPQHF
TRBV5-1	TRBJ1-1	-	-	TGCGCCAGCAGCTACCTCATGGGGGGCACTGAAGCTTTCTTT	CASSYLMGGTEAFF
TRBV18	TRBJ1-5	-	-	TGTGCCAGCTCCCCCCTCAATCAGCCCCAGCATTTT	CASSPLNQPQHF
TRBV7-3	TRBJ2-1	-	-	TGTGCCAGCAGCTTAACGGGGGGGGGCCCCAACAATGAGCAGTTCTTC	CASSLTGGGPNNEQFF
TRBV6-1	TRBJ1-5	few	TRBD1	TGTGCCAGCAGGAAGGACAGGGTGATTCAGCCCCAGCATTTT	CASRKDRVIQPQHF
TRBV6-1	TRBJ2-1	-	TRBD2	TGTGCCAGCAGTGAAACCGCTAGCGGGGATTACAATGAGCAGTTCTTC	CASSETASGDYNEQFF
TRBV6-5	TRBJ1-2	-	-	TGTGCCAGCAGTAACCTCGGGGAGTTCGGATATGGCTACACCTTC	CASSNLGEFGYGYTF
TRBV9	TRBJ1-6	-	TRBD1	TGTGCCAGCAGCGCGACAGGGGTTGCTAATTCACCCCTCCACTTT	CASSATGVANSPLHF
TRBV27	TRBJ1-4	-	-	TGTGCCAGCAGTTGGGCCCCGAATGAAAAACTGTTTTTT	CASSWAPNEKLFF
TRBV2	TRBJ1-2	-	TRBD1	TGTGCCAGCAAAGGGACAGCCTATGGCTACACCTTC	CASKGTAYGYTF
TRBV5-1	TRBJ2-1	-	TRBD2	TGCGCCAGCAGCTTGGTTGCGGGAGGGGCCTACAATGAGCAGTTCTTC	CASSLVAGGAYNEQFF
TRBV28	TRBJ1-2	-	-	TGTGCCAGCAGTTTACCCGGGGCAGGGGTTCGCTATGGCTACACCTTC	CASSLPGAGVRYGYTF
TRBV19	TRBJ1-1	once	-	TGTGCCAGTAGTATCCAGGGGAACACTGAAGCTTTCTTT	CASSIQGNTEAFF